The rows below give T cell receptor beta chains drawn from one sample of a study of T cell responses to AZD1222 COVID-19 vaccine. TCRdb keeps only in-frame clones here, not all; method: immunoSEQ multiplex PCR. The repertoire consists of 68,000 or so clones, with around 80% occurring once and the leading ten covering around an eighth. The sample in question was peripheral blood, obtained on day 0 of AZD1222 vaccination. These receptors all come from an adult in good health. The CDR3 runs from the conserved cysteine through the conserved F or W. The D gene is left open where the match is weak. Where a row states a size, it is once, few, many or the class of an expanded clone; other rows omit it.

v_call,j_call,d_call,clone_size,cdr3_nt,cdr3_aa
TRBV3-1/TRBV3-2,TRBJ2-3,-,-,TGTGCCAGCAGCCTTGTGGGAGATACGCAGTATTTT,CASSLVGDTQYF
TRBV29-1,TRBJ1-2,-,few,TGCAGCGTTGTTTTTTTCAACTATGGCTACACCTTC,CSVVFFNYGYTF
TRBV19,TRBJ1-6,-,-,TGTGCCAGTAGTGAAATGGAGGGCACCAATTCACCCCTCCACTTT,CASSEMEGTNSPLHF
TRBV27,TRBJ2-7,TRBD1,few,TGTGCCAGCAGTTTACCGACAGGGCTGCCCTACGAGCAGTACTTC,CASSLPTGLPYEQYF
TRBV2,TRBJ1-1,TRBD1,-,TGTGCCAGCAGTCTGACAGGGCCGAACACTGAAGCTTTCTTT,CASSLTGPNTEAFF
TRBV7-2,TRBJ1-5,-,once,TGTGCCAGCAGCTTAGATGGGGTTCAGCCCCAGCATTTT,CASSLDGVQPQHF
TRBV10-3,TRBJ2-2,TRBD2,few,TGTGCCATCAGTAAAGCTAGCGGACGTACCGCCGGGGAGCTGTTTTTT,CAISKASGRTAGELFF
TRBV27,TRBJ2-2,-,-,TGTGCCAGCAGTCCAATCTGGAGTAGCACCGGGGAGCTGTTTTTT,CASSPIWSSTGELFF
TRBV6-5,TRBJ2-1,-,-,TGTGCCAGCAGTCGGTACAATGAGCAGTTCTTC,CASSRYNEQFF
TRBV6-4,TRBJ1-5,-,-,TGTGCCAGCAGAAGCAATCAGCCCCAGCATTTT,CASRSNQPQHF
TRBV29-1,TRBJ1-3,-,-,TGCAGCGTACAGACAGACTCTGGAAACACCATATATTTT,CSVQTDSGNTIYF
TRBV30,TRBJ2-1,TRBD1,few,TGTGCCTGGAGCAGGGACAGGTGGAATGAGCAGTTCTTC,CAWSRDRWNEQFF
TRBV6-2/TRBV6-3,TRBJ1-2,TRBD1,-,TGTGCCAGCAGTAGCTTCGACAGGGTGGATGGCTACACCTTC,CASSSFDRVDGYTF
TRBV14,TRBJ1-2,-,-,TGTGCCAGCAGCCAGACCGGGACGGACTTTAACTATGGCTACACCTTC,CASSQTGTDFNYGYTF
TRBV6-5,TRBJ2-7,-,-,TGTGCCAGCAGTTACCGGACCCCAGACGAGCAGTACTTC,CASSYRTPDEQYF
TRBV28,TRBJ2-1,-,-,TGTGCCGCCCAGGGTAATTTGAATGAGCAGTTCTTC,CAAQGNLNEQFF
TRBV7-9,TRBJ1-5,-,-,TGTGCCAGCAGCTTAGCTGCCGGGGAAGGGGGCAATCAGCCCCAGCATTTT,CASSLAAGEGGNQPQHF
TRBV3-1/TRBV3-2,TRBJ1-2,-,-,TGTGCCAGCAGTGGGAATAGCTATGGCTACACCTTC,CASSGNSYGYTF
TRBV5-1,TRBJ2-5,TRBD1,-,TGCGCCAGCAGCCCCGGACAGGGGAGCTTCGTAAGGAACGGAAACTTC,CASSPGQGSFVRNGNF
TRBV6-4,TRBJ2-3,TRBD2,-,TGTGCCAGCTCCGACACGTCTAGCGGGGGGCCCACAGATACGCAGTATTTT,CASSDTSSGGPTDTQYF
TRBV27,TRBJ1-3,-,-,TGTGCCAGCAGTTCGATAGGTGGAAACACCATATATTTT,CASSSIGGNTIYF
TRBV4-1,TRBJ1-4,-,-,TGCGCCAGCAGCCAACTCTTAGGGGAAAAACTGTTTTTT,CASSQLLGEKLFF
TRBV4-2,TRBJ1-5,TRBD1,-,TGTGCCAGCAGCCCCATACGGGACAGGGCCGTCAATCAGCCCCAGCATTTT,CASSPIRDRAVNQPQHF
TRBV5-4,TRBJ1-2,TRBD1,-,TGTGCCAGCAGCACGACAGGGCCCATGCGGGGCTACACCTTC,CASSTTGPMRGYTF
TRBV4-3,TRBJ1-1,TRBD1,once,TGCGCCAGCAGCCAAGATTCCTACGGGACAGGGGGCTCAGCTTTCTTT,CASSQDSYGTGGSAFF
TRBV11-2,TRBJ2-1,-,few,TGTGCCAGCAGCTCTCGGGTGGGCCCGAGCTCCTACAATGAGCAGTTCTTC,CASSSRVGPSSYNEQFF
TRBV4-1,TRBJ1-5,TRBD1,-,TGCGCCAGCAGCCATGGACAGGGCGATCAGCCCCAGCATTTT,CASSHGQGDQPQHF
TRBV5-1,TRBJ1-1,-,once,TGCGCCAGCAGCGACTCCCCAGGGTCTCCCTCTGAAGCTTTCTTT,CASSDSPGSPSEAFF
TRBV5-1,TRBJ2-5,TRBD2,-,TGCGCCAGCAGCTTCGAGCGGGGGGGCCGGGAGACCCAGTACTTC,CASSFERGGRETQYF
TRBV5-5,TRBJ1-3,-,-,TGTGCCAGCAGCCCCGCCGGGGGACGCTCTGGAAACACCATATATTTT,CASSPAGGRSGNTIYF
TRBV5-8,TRBJ1-3,-,-,TGTGCCAGCAGCCTTCGGACGGCGCACTCTGGAAACACCATATATTTT,CASSLRTAHSGNTIYF
TRBV10-2,TRBJ1-2,-,-,TGCGCCAGCAGTGATTCTATCTTCCGGGGGGCGCAGAACTATGGCTACACCTTC,CASSDSIFRGAQNYGYTF
TRBV28,TRBJ2-7,TRBD1,once,TGTGCCAGCAGCCAAAAGCCGGGACAGGGGGCCGTGCACTCCTACGAGCAGTACTTC,CASSQKPGQGAVHSYEQYF
TRBV19,TRBJ2-7,TRBD2,-,TGTGCCAGTGGGATAGCGGGGAGTTACGAGCAGTACTTC,CASGIAGSYEQYF
TRBV19,TRBJ2-3,TRBD2,-,TGTGCCAGTAGTATGCCAGCGGGGATCACAGATACGCAGTATTTT,CASSMPAGITDTQYF